A single sample is the source of the 20 T cell receptor beta chains below, sequenced in a study of cytomegalovirus exposure and HLA in healthy donors (dated by TCRdb to 2016 to 2017). Library creation used the immunoSEQ multiplex PCR assay. For the multiplex PCR, a mixture combining 60 forward primers for TCR Vbeta segments and 13 reverse primers for TCR Jbeta segments was used. Drawn from immuneACCESS, this table holds only the in-frame rearrangements with V and J called that TCRdb kept. Clones are partly lost; checked studies trace under half to an unresolved V gene and leave the rest unexplained. For this sample there are over 65,000 clones; about 79% appear just once. The ten largest clones represent 7.2% of the sample. Sequencing input: PBMCs. Every receptor here comes from a woman in her thirties or forties in good health and CMV-seronegative.

The CDR3 region is CASTAGPLNYGYTF. For the CDR3, the DNA is TGTGCCAGCACCGCGGGACCGCTAAACTATGGCTACACCTTC. V and J are TRBV6-5 and TRBJ1-2; D might be TRBD1 (5 bases). This CDR3 region has 14 residues. Germline V gene lookup returns CDR1 MNHEY and CDR2 SVGAGI. The V end lost 7 bases, the J end lost 2 bases, and 14 bases lay between the germline ends.

The genes are TRBV7-9 and TRBJ1-5; D is unclear. CDR3 length: 12 amino acids. Germline V gene lookup returns CDR1 SEHNR and CDR2 FQNEAQ (reference sequence). The ends were cut back, 6 bases at V and 2 bases at J, with 5 bases in the middle. The CDR3 DNA reads TGTGCCAGCAGTTCTGGCAATCAGCCCCAGCATTTT. Its protein product is CASSSGNQPQHF.

The rearrangement links TRBV19 to TRBJ1-2, with D maybe TRBD1 (5 bases). This CDR3 spans 14 amino acids. In germline, CDR1 is LNHDA, CDR2 SQIVND (reference sequence). V lost 4 bases and J 1 base, leaving 10 bases between the germline ends. CDR3 in DNA: TGTGCCAGTAGTACCCCGGGACTTAACTATGGCTACACCTTC. Encoded protein: CASSTPGLNYGYTF.

This chain links TRBV15 with TRBJ1-5, with D unclear. The V gene lost 8 bases and the J gene lost 4 bases, with 12 bases spanning the gap. CDR1 and CDR2 from the germline V gene are LNHNV and YYDKDF (reference sequence). The CDR3 extends over 13 amino acids. The CDR3 region is CATWRRGNQPQHF. CDR3 coding DNA: TGTGCCACCTGGAGACGGGGAAATCAGCCCCAGCATTTT.

The rearrangement uses TRBV27 and TRBJ2-1; 8 nucleotides line up with TRBD1. Looked up from germline, CDR1 is MNHEY and CDR2 is SMNVEV (reference sequence). The CDR3 sequence is 17 residues long. V shed 6 bases and J 1 base; nucleotides not matched to a gene: 11. The CDR3 protein is CASRTLVGDRSYNEQFF. The CDR3 DNA is TGTGCCAGCAGAACCTTAGTTGGGGACAGGTCCTACAATGAGCAGTTCTTC.

In this sample, this clone turned up once. The chain uses TRBV19 and TRBJ2-2; 11 positions agree with TRBD1. The CDR3 spans 16 residues. Trimming took 6 bases from V and 7 from J; bases not matched to a gene: 10. CDR1 LNHDA and CDR2 SQIVND come from the germline V gene (reference sequence). The CDR3 bases are TGTGCCAGTAGCAAGGGACAGGGGGGATCGGGCGGGGAGCTGTTTTTT. Protein sequence: CASSKGQGGSGGELFF.

J is TRBJ2-3 and V is TRBV7-3; 7 positions agree with TRBD2. The CDR3 runs 14 residues. V shed 2 bases, J shed 3 bases, and the junction held 2 bases outside the gene matches. CDR1 is SGHTA, CDR2 FQGTGA, per germline. This CDR3 is CASSLGRETDTQYF. CDR3 sequence (DNA): TGTGCCAGCAGCTTAGGGCGGGAGACAGATACGCAGTATTTT.

The rearrangement links TRBV7-6 to TRBJ2-7, with D possibly being TRBD1 (5 bases). Trimming stripped 1 base from V and 5 bases from J, with 12 bases between. This CDR3 is built from 14 residues. Germline assignment: CDR1 SGHVS and CDR2 FNYEAQ. CDR3 nucleotide sequence: TGTGCCAGCAGCTTAGGGACATTAGGAAACGAGCAGTACTTC. Its translation is CASSLGTLGNEQYF.

Only one count was recorded for this clone. The chain has TRBV30 and TRBJ2-5, with 9 bases fitting TRBD2. V gave up 3 bases and J gave up 7 bases; unmatched junction bases: 6. The CDR3 sequence is 13 residues long. Germline-derived CDR1 and CDR2 are GTSNPN and SVGIG (reference sequence). CDR3 DNA sequence: TGTGCCTGGAGAGCTAGCGGGGCGGGGACCCAGTACTTC. This translates into CAWRASGAGTQYF. Combining the CDR3 with reference TRBV30 and TRBJ2-5 gives the whole variable domain SQTIHQWPATLVQPVGSPLSLECTVEGTSNPNLYWYRQAAGRGLQLLFYSVGIGQISSEVPQNLSASRPQDRQFILSSKKLLLSDSGFYLCAWRASGAGTQYFGPGTRLLVL.

This clone has just a few counts. The chain uses TRBV2 and TRBJ1-3; 7 bases map to TRBD1. V was pared by 5 bases and J by 8 bases, with 12 bases of the junction left unmatched. Germline CDR1 and CDR2: SNHLY and FYNNEI. The CDR3 has 15 amino acids. The chain's CDR3 is CASSQKGFQGDTIYF. The CDR3, as DNA: TGTGCCAGCAGTCAAAAGGGATTTCAGGGGGACACCATATATTTT.

This clone has only a few counts. The gene calls are TRBV7-9 and TRBJ2-1; 10 bases agree with TRBD2. Trimming at V came to 3 bases and at J to 7 bases, leaving 3 bases not matched to a gene. This CDR3 comprises 14 residues. Germline V CDR1 and CDR2: SEHNR, FQNEAQ (reference sequence). CDR3 region: CASSFRSGGNEQFF. CDR3 sequence (DNA): TGTGCCAGCAGCTTTCGTAGCGGGGGGAATGAGCAGTTCTTC.

This clone showed up just a few times. The chain recombines TRBV2 with TRBJ2-3, with TRBD2 identical over 12 bases. V gave up 7 bases and J gave up 5 bases; unmatched junction bases: 7. The germline gives CDR1 SNHLY, CDR2 FYNNEI. This CDR3 is 15 amino acids long. For the CDR3, the DNA is TGTGCCAGCACCCCTCTAGCGGGGGGGAAAGATACGCAGTATTTT. Protein sequence: CASTPLAGGKDTQYF.

This clone was observed a single time. The rearrangement links TRBV28 to TRBJ1-5; 9 nucleotides agree with TRBD1. The CDR3 has 19 amino acids. The junction had 12 bases not matched to a gene; V was cut back by 2 bases and J by 1 base. Germline CDR1 and CDR2: MDHEN and SYDVKM. The CDR3 loop is CASSLVGWDRVRSNQPQHF. The CDR3 DNA sequence: TGTGCCAGCAGTTTAGTAGGGTGGGACAGGGTAAGAAGCAATCAGCCCCAGCATTTT.

The rearrangement joins TRBV7-8 to TRBJ1-6; D unresolved. The CDR3 sequence is 16 residues long. The V end lost 5 bases, the J end lost 0 bases, and 11 bases lay between the germline ends. Per germline, CDR1 SGHVS and CDR2 FQNEAQ. The CDR3 loop reads CASSAFGRSYNSPLHF. As DNA, the CDR3 is TGTGCCAGCAGCGCCTTTGGGCGCTCCTATAATTCACCCCTCCACTTT.

The V and J genes are TRBV7-7 and TRBJ2-3; 11 bases agree with TRBD2. V lost 1 base and J lost 4; bases outside the gene matches: 4. Germline V gene lookup returns CDR1 SSHAT and CDR2 FNYEAQ (reference sequence). This CDR3 contains 16 residues. The CDR3 is CASSLVLAGGPDTQYF. For the CDR3, the DNA is TGTGCCAGCAGCTTAGTTCTAGCGGGAGGTCCAGATACGCAGTATTTT.

The chain is built from TRBV28 and TRBJ2-2; 11 nucleotides align to TRBD2. The CDR3 is 21 amino acids. In germline, CDR1 is MDHEN, CDR2 SYDVKM. Trimming took 5 bases from V and 6 from J; bases not matched to a gene: 23. The CDR3 region has the DNA TGTGCCAGCAGTACCAACTCAATAGCGGGGGGGCCGTCCTGGTTTGCCGGGGAGCTGTTTTTT. Translating it yields CASSTNSIAGGPSWFAGELFF.

This chain links TRBV15 with TRBJ1-2; tentative D call: TRBD1 (5 bases). The germline V gene encodes CDR1 LNHNV and CDR2 YYDKDF (reference sequence). The CDR3 is 15 amino acids. The germline V and J ends were trimmed by 3 bases and 4 bases, with 15 bases remaining between them. CDR3 sequence (DNA): TGTGCCACCAGCAGGGACAACAGCCAAATCTATGGCTACACCTTC. This encodes CATSRDNSQIYGYTF. The full variable domain, rest sourced from reference TRBV15 and TRBJ1-2, is DAMVIQNPRYQVTQFGKPVTLSCSQTLNHNVMYWYQQKSSQAPKLLFHYYDKDFNNEADTPDNFQSRRPNTSFCFLDIRSPGLGDTAMYLCATSRDNSQIYGYTFGSGTRLTVV.

This chain uses TRBV27 with TRBJ1-4; 7 bases fit TRBD1. CDR3 length: 15 amino acids. The J segment lost 6 bases and the V segment lost 5 bases, leaving 9 bases of the junction unmatched. Germline V lookup: CDR1 MNHEY, CDR2 SMNVEV (reference sequence). CDR3 region: CASSGVGGGYEKLFF. The CDR3 region has the DNA TGTGCCAGCAGTGGGGTAGGGGGCGGATATGAAAAACTGTTTTTT.

In DNA, the CDR3 is TGTGCCAGCTCACCAGTAGGCCAGGGGGCGCGAGCCAAAAACATTCAGTACTTC. Its translation: CASSPVGQGARAKNIQYF. The chain links TRBV18 to TRBJ2-4; 8 bases are shared with TRBD1. Germline CDR1 KGHSH, CDR2 LQKENI. V was clipped by 2 bases and J by 0 bases; unmatched bases: 9. CDR3 length: 18 amino acids.

The chain uses TRBV28 and TRBJ2-1; D perhaps matches TRBD1 (6 bases). The CDR3 sequence is 14 residues long. Germline V gene data show CDR1 as MDHEN and CDR2 as SYDVKM. The ends were cut back, 2 bases at V and 7 bases at J, with 12 bases in the middle. The CDR3 coding sequence is TGTGCCAGCAGTTTACCGGACAGCCTAAATGAGCAGTTCTTC. Its translation: CASSLPDSLNEQFF.